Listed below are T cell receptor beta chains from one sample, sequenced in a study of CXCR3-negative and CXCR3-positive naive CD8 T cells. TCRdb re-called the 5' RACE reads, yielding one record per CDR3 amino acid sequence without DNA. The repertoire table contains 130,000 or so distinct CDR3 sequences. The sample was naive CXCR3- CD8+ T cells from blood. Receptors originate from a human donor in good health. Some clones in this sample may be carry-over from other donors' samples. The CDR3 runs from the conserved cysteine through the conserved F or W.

CDR3: CASSQDRTVNYGYTF
V: TRBV4-1
J: TRBJ1-2

CDR3: CSVEDRVDGKGETQYF
V: TRBV29-1
J: TRBJ2-5

CDR3: CASSDDREDQYF
V: TRBV28
J: TRBJ2-5

CDR3: CASSTHRDQPQHF
V: TRBV7-9
J: TRBJ1-5

CDR3: CASSVRTGFSYNEQFF
V: TRBV5-6
J: TRBJ2-1

CDR3: CASSPTGLATEAFF
V: TRBV7-9
J: TRBJ1-1

CDR3: CASSELAGSPYNEQFF
V: TRBV2
J: TRBJ2-1

CDR3: CSVENRTGGTISTDTQYF
V: TRBV29-1
J: TRBJ2-3

CDR3: CAAVNRGSLGTGELFF
V: TRBV23-1
J: TRBJ2-2

CDR3: CASSLHHDTGERNEQFF
V: TRBV23-1
J: TRBJ2-1

CDR3: CASSYPYAPDEQYF
V: TRBV6-6
J: TRBJ2-7

CDR3: CASSHLAGTPYEQYF
V: TRBV14
J: TRBJ2-7

CDR3: CSVDPFRVDYGYTF
V: TRBV29-1
J: TRBJ1-2

CDR3: CASRTGASYEQYF
V: TRBV2
J: TRBJ2-7

CDR3: CASRGAYNEQFF
V: TRBV5-5
J: TRBJ2-1

CDR3: CSVVGTADSYEQYF
V: TRBV29-1
J: TRBJ2-7

CDR3: CASRGPEPINSPLHF
V: TRBV7-9
J: TRBJ1-6

CDR3: CASSFLGDSSEQFF
V: TRBV28
J: TRBJ2-1

CDR3: CASSLVGVVETQYF
V: TRBV12-3/TRBV12-4
J: TRBJ2-5

CDR3: CASSQAITGGDGYTF
V: TRBV4-1
J: TRBJ1-2

CDR3: CASSLPSGGTDTQYF
V: TRBV7-2
J: TRBJ2-3

CDR3: CASSIVDEQYF
V: TRBV19
J: TRBJ2-7

CDR3: CATSRADSPNEKLFF
V: TRBV15
J: TRBJ1-4

CDR3: CASSPPLAGEADTQYF
V: TRBV3-1
J: TRBJ2-3

CDR3: CASSFVGEYEQYF
V: TRBV12-3/TRBV12-4
J: TRBJ2-7

CDR3: CASSYSGQGNEQYF
V: TRBV6-2/TRBV6-3
J: TRBJ2-7

CDR3: CASTRGGANTEAFF
V: TRBV27
J: TRBJ1-1

CDR3: CATSHSGGSSYEQYF
V: TRBV15
J: TRBJ2-7

CDR3: CASSQDPFKGYEQYF
V: TRBV4-3
J: TRBJ2-7

CDR3: CASTGEGGTPRDTQYF
V: TRBV28
J: TRBJ2-3

CDR3: CASSQVGTSEETQYF
V: TRBV4-3
J: TRBJ2-5

CDR3: CSVVSGEHSGNTIYF
V: TRBV29-1
J: TRBJ1-3

CDR3: CASSYSLSGGLQETQYF
V: TRBV6-6
J: TRBJ2-5

CDR3: CASGQGPNTEAFF
V: TRBV11-2
J: TRBJ1-1

CDR3: CASSYARGDQPQHF
V: TRBV6-5
J: TRBJ1-5

CDR3: CASSSSMNTEAFF
V: TRBV7-7
J: TRBJ1-1

CDR3: CATSRDLQATGWPGELFF
V: TRBV15
J: TRBJ2-2

CDR3: CASSQGTGTGWETQYF
V: TRBV12-3/TRBV12-4
J: TRBJ2-5

CDR3: CATSGAIGPYNEQFF
V: TRBV24-1
J: TRBJ2-1

CDR3: CASRTGLNTEAFF
V: TRBV19
J: TRBJ1-1

CDR3: CASSLLSTSHTQYF
V: TRBV27
J: TRBJ2-3

CDR3: CASSLSNEQYF
V: TRBV7-9
J: TRBJ2-7

CDR3: CASSGAGQQYF
V: TRBV2
J: TRBJ2-7

CDR3: CASSLTTGELFF
V: TRBV5-1
J: TRBJ2-2

CDR3: CSVDRGLAGFFPYEQYF
V: TRBV29-1
J: TRBJ2-7

CDR3: CSASGTQGAIYNEQFF
V: TRBV20-1
J: TRBJ2-1

CDR3: CASSLGFSGGMRNEQFF
V: TRBV28
J: TRBJ2-1

CDR3: CASSYGLAGGPNEQFF
V: TRBV6-5
J: TRBJ2-1

CDR3: CASSIGSGFPYEQYF
V: TRBV19
J: TRBJ2-7

CDR3: CASSGGLAGAFTDTQYF
V: TRBV12-3/TRBV12-4
J: TRBJ2-3

CDR3: CASSPRTDYTRATQYF
V: TRBV7-9
J: TRBJ2-5

CDR3: CASSYGQGTDTQYF
V: TRBV7-6
J: TRBJ2-3

CDR3: CASSDVMEGNTEAFF
V: TRBV9
J: TRBJ1-1